The 27 T cell receptor beta chains below come from one sample, sequenced in a study of neoadjuvant nivolumab and ipilimumab in lung cancer. Only in-frame clones appear in the TCRdb table, and some are missing; sequencing was by immunoSEQ multiplex PCR. This sample has roughly 30,000 clones, with 90% found just once. The sample consisted of peripheral blood, taken after neoadjuvant nivolumab, alone or with ipilimumab, at or shortly before surgery. All receptors derive from an adult with non-small cell lung cancer.

The rearrangement joins TRBV27 to TRBJ1-6; D is possibly TRBD1 (5 bases). Germline V gene sequence: CDR1 MNHEY, CDR2 SMNVEV (reference sequence). V lost 2 bases and J 5 bases, leaving 10 bases between the germline ends. The CDR3 loop spans 15 amino acids. The CDR3 region has the DNA TGTGCCAGCAGTTTAGTGAGGGGAAATAATTCACCCCTCCACTTT. This codes for CASSLVRGNNSPLHF.

The rearrangement uses TRBV6-5 and TRBJ2-1; the match to TRBD1 covers 11 bases. After removal of 6 bases from V and 12 bases from J, the junction contained 7 bases not matched to a gene. The CDR3 runs to 13 residues. The germline CDR1 and CDR2 sequences are MNHEY and SVGAGI. CDR3 nucleotides: TGTGCCAGCAGAAAAGGACAGGGGGCCGGGCAGTTCTTC. It translates to CASRKGQGAGQFF.

This clone was seen a handful of times. The V gene is TRBV5-1, the J gene TRBJ2-7, with 7 nucleotides matching TRBD1. Germline-derived CDR1 and CDR2 are SGHRS and YFSETQ. The CDR3 contains 13 residues. With V trimmed by 4 bases and J by 3 bases, 4 bases remained unmatched. CDR3 sequence (DNA): TGCGCCAGCAGCCATGGACAGGACTACGAGCAGTACTTC. Translating it yields CASSHGQDYEQYF.

The chain has TRBV11-2 and TRBJ2-2, with D possibly being TRBD2 (5 bases). The germline V gene has CDR1 SGHAT and CDR2 FQNNGV. The CDR3 totals 15 residues. Trimming took 0 bases from V and 5 from J, leaving 10 bases between them. CDR3 sequence (DNA): TGTGCCAGCAGCTTAGAAATTGAGGGAACCGGGGAGCTGTTTTTT. Translation gives CASSLEIEGTGELFF. Full variable domain (missing parts from reference TRBV11-2 and TRBJ2-2): EAGVAQSPRYKIIEKRQSVAFWCNPISGHATLYWYQQILGQGPKLLIQFQNNGVVDDSQLPKDRFSAERLKGVDSTLKIQPAKLEDSAVYLCASSLEIEGTGELFFGEGSRLTVL.

The chain has TRBV10-3 and TRBJ1-1; tentatively, D is TRBD1 (5 bases). The CDR3 consists of 12 residues. The germline V and J ends were trimmed by 3 bases and 8 bases, with 10 bases remaining between them. From germline, CDR1 is ENHRY and CDR2 SYGVKD. CDR3 protein: CAISDPGDEAFF. The CDR3 nucleotides read TGTGCCATCAGTGATCCGGGGGACGAAGCTTTCTTT.

This chain connects TRBV7-9 to TRBJ1-5; D may be TRBD1 (6 bases). The CDR3 totals 14 residues. The V end lost 2 bases, the J end lost 7 bases, and 12 bases lay between the germline ends. Germline V CDR1 and CDR2: SEHNR, FQNEAQ (reference sequence). The CDR3 loop is CASSLWGADQPQHF. In nucleotides, the CDR3 is TGTGCCAGCAGCTTATGGGGGGCTGACCAGCCCCAGCATTTT. The full variable domain, with the rest looked up from reference TRBV7-9 and TRBJ1-5, is DTGVSQNPRHKITKRGQNVTFRCDPISEHNRLYWYRQTLGQGPEFLTYFQNEAQLEKSRLLSDRFSAERPKGSFSTLEIQRTEQGDSAMYLCASSLWGADQPQHFGDGTRLSIL.

This clone was counted once. The rearrangement joins TRBV2 to TRBJ2-7; the D gene is possibly TRBD1 (5 bases). Germline V gene lookup returns CDR1 SNHLY and CDR2 FYNNEI. CDR3 length equals 13 residues. Trimming took 2 bases from V and 6 from J, leaving 11 bases between them. CDR3 DNA sequence: TGTGCCAGCAGTGAAACCAGGGCTGGCGAGCAGTACTTC. Amino acid sequence: CASSETRAGEQYF.

CDR3 amino acids: CATSRDIPGAEAFF. In DNA, the CDR3 is TGTGCCACCAGCAGAGATATCCCAGGGGCTGAAGCTTTCTTT. The rearrangement joins TRBV15 to TRBJ1-1, with TRBD1 as a possible D gene (6 bases). Germline V lookup: CDR1 LNHNV, CDR2 YYDKDF (reference sequence). This CDR3 is built from 14 residues. V was clipped by 0 bases and J by 6 bases, with 11 bases between them.

The J gene is TRBJ2-3, the V gene TRBV5-1, with 13 bases fitting TRBD2. Germline values: CDR1 SGHRS, CDR2 YFSETQ. Losses at the gene ends were 4 bases for V and 1 base for J; bases not matched to a gene: 6. CDR3 length: 17 amino acids. The CDR3 region is CASSSGLAGARTDTQYF. The CDR3 DNA sequence: TGCGCCAGCAGCAGTGGACTAGCGGGAGCCCGCACAGATACGCAGTATTTT.

The chain recombines TRBV6-1 with TRBJ2-7, with 11 bases that match TRBD2. V lost 0 bases, J lost 4 bases, and 5 bases stayed unmatched. Germline CDR1 is MNHNS and CDR2 is SASEGT. CDR3 size: 16 residues. In nucleotides, the CDR3 is TGTGCCAGCAGTGAAGCGAGTAGCGGGGGGGGTTACGAGCAGTACTTC. Protein: CASSEASSGGGYEQYF.

V usage is TRBV2 and J usage is TRBJ2-2, with D hard to call. V dropped 3 bases and J dropped 1 base, with 3 bases sitting between them. Germline-derived CDR1 and CDR2 are SNHLY and FYNNEI. The CDR3 extends over 13 amino acids. The CDR3 DNA follows: TGTGCCAGCAGTGAGGGGAACACCGGGGAGCTGTTTTTT. Amino acids: CASSEGNTGELFF.

The chain carries TRBV5-1 and TRBJ2-3; 9 nucleotides line up with TRBD1. Germline V gene data show CDR1 as SGHRS and CDR2 as YFSETQ. CDR3 length: 15 amino acids. Trimming at V came to 0 bases and at J to 5 bases, leaving 4 bases not matched to a gene. DNA of the CDR3: TGCGCCAGCAGCTTGGAACAGGGGGCCGGAGATACGCAGTATTTT. Protein: CASSLEQGAGDTQYF.

The chain uses TRBV9 and TRBJ2-5, with D perhaps matching TRBD2 (6 bases). V lost 7 bases and J lost 4, with 17 bases in between. CDR3 length equals 14 residues. Looked up from germline, CDR1 is SGDLS and CDR2 is YYNGEE. Here the CDR3 reads CASGGMEVGETQYF. The CDR3 region has the DNA TGTGCCAGCGGGGGGATGGAAGTTGGAGAGACCCAGTACTTC.

The chain is built from TRBV14 and TRBJ2-1; D is undetermined. The germline V gene encodes CDR1 SGHDN and CDR2 FVKESK. V lost 3 bases, J lost 8 bases, and 5 bases lay in between. CDR3 size: 11 residues. The CDR3 nucleotides are TGTGCCAGCAGCCAGTGGCATGAGCAGTTCTTC. It codes for CASSQWHEQFF.

V gene TRBV5-6 combines with J gene TRBJ1-1; 9 nucleotides align to TRBD1. The V and J ends lost 3 bases and 1 base, in that order; junction bases with no gene match: 4. The CDR3 runs to 15 residues. The V gene's germline CDR1 is SGHDT and CDR2 YYEEEE. CDR3 loop: CASSYGQGRNTEAFF. The CDR3 bases are TGTGCCAGCAGCTATGGACAGGGGCGGAACACTGAAGCTTTCTTT.

This rearrangement joins TRBV2 to TRBJ2-3, with D possibly matching TRBD1 (5 bases). Between the trimmed V and J ends, which lost 3 bases and 2 bases, there was a span of 9 bases. Germline V gene sequence: CDR1 SNHLY, CDR2 FYNNEI. The CDR3 is 14 residues long. CDR3 coding DNA: TGTGCCAGCAGTGAGGGGCCACACACAGATACGCAGTATTTT. Translation: CASSEGPHTDTQYF.

The chain carries TRBV7-2 and TRBJ2-3; 10 bases are shared with TRBD1. Trimming took 1 base from V and 4 from J; bases not matched to a gene: 2. The CDR3 length is 15 residues. The germline gives CDR1 SGHTA, CDR2 FQGNSA. The chain's CDR3 is CASSLVGTGADTQYF. The CDR3 DNA reads TGTGCCAGCAGCTTAGTGGGGACAGGGGCAGATACGCAGTATTTT.

The chain has TRBV2 and TRBJ2-7; 7 positions match TRBD1. Per germline, CDR1 SNHLY and CDR2 FYNNEI. V lost 3 bases to trimming and J lost 3 bases; unmatched junction nucleotides: 2. The CDR3 length is 13 residues. CDR3 nucleotides: TGTGCCAGCAGTGAGTACAGGGGCTACGAGCAGTACTTC. Translation: CASSEYRGYEQYF.

This clone was seen only a few times. This chain uses TRBV27 with TRBJ2-7, with 8 bases lining up with TRBD2. The germline CDR1 and CDR2 sequences are MNHEY and SMNVEV (reference sequence). The CDR3 is 15 amino acids. J lost 1 base, V lost 3 bases, and 5 bases had no gene match. Written as DNA, the CDR3 is TGTGCCAGCAGTTTCGGCGGGGGGCCTTCCTACGAGCAGTACTTC. This codes for CASSFGGGPSYEQYF.

The chain uses TRBV18 and TRBJ2-6; D may correspond to TRBD1 or TRBD2 (5 bases each). Looked up from germline, CDR1 is KGHSH and CDR2 is LQKENI. This CDR3 is 16 amino acids long. Trimming cost V 6 bases and J 4 bases, with 16 bases left between them. The CDR3 spells CASSRDRARGANVLTF. The CDR3 nucleotides read TGTGCCAGCTCCCGGGACCGAGCCCGGGGGGCCAACGTCCTGACTTTC.

The genes are TRBV5-1 and TRBJ1-3; TRBD1 matches at 7 bases. The trim removed 4 bases at V and 3 bases at J, leaving 4 bases unmatched. CDR1 is SGHRS and CDR2 is YFSETQ in the germline V gene. This CDR3 region has 14 residues. This CDR3 is CASSPGQVGNTIYF. As DNA, the CDR3 is TGCGCCAGCAGCCCCGGACAGGTTGGAAACACCATATATTTT.

The chain recombines TRBV6-5 with TRBJ1-6; a weak D match, TRBD1 (5 bases). The CDR3 totals 15 residues. The germline V gene has CDR1 MNHEY and CDR2 SVGAGI. Trimming stripped 6 bases from V and 6 bases from J, with 15 bases between. The CDR3 sequence: CASRLTEIVNSPLHF. CDR3 DNA: TGTGCCAGCAGACTGACAGAGATTGTTAATTCACCCCTCCACTTT.

J is TRBJ2-1 and V is TRBV18, with 13 nucleotides matching TRBD2. Per the germline V gene, CDR1 is KGHSH and CDR2 is LQKENI. With V trimmed by 3 bases and J by 3 bases, 5 bases remained unmatched. This CDR3 spans 17 amino acids. The CDR3 here is CASSPRGLAGDYNEQFF. DNA of the CDR3: TGTGCCAGCTCACCCCGCGGACTAGCGGGGGACTACAATGAGCAGTTCTTC.

The chain combines TRBV4-3 with TRBJ1-5, with 9 bases that match TRBD1. With 1 base clipped from V and 6 bases from J, the junction kept 4 bases outside the gene matches. This CDR3 is 15 amino acids long. The V gene's germline CDR1 is LGHNA and CDR2 YSLEER. The CDR3 DNA sequence: TGCGCCAGCAGCCAAGGGGACAGGGTAGGTCAGCCCCAGCATTTT. It codes for CASSQGDRVGQPQHF.

V usage is TRBV5-6 and J usage is TRBJ1-1; no reliable D call. V was pared by 0 bases and J by 9 bases, with 9 bases between. Germline lookup yields CDR1 SGHDT and CDR2 YYEEEE. This CDR3 region has 12 residues. CDR3 sequence: CASSLDFTKAFF. The CDR3 nucleotides are TGTGCCAGCAGCTTGGACTTTACGAAAGCTTTCTTT.

The rearrangement links TRBV27 to TRBJ1-6; 8 bases are shared with TRBD1. The CDR3 has 18 residues. V lost 3 bases to trimming and J lost 2 bases; unmatched junction nucleotides: 9. CDR1 is MNHEY, CDR2 SMNVEV, per germline (reference sequence). For the CDR3, the DNA is TGTGCCAGCAGTTTGGGACCGGGACAGGCAACCTATAATTCACCCCTCCACTTT. Its translation: CASSLGPGQATYNSPLHF.

V usage is TRBV19 and J usage is TRBJ1-2; tentatively, D is TRBD1 (5 bases). CDR1 is LNHDA, CDR2 SQIVND, per germline (reference sequence). The V end lost 3 bases, the J end lost 2 bases, and 13 bases lay between the germline ends. The CDR3 runs to 15 residues. In DNA, the CDR3 is TGTGCCAGTAGTATTAAAATCGGGGGGAACTATGGCTACACCTTC. Its translation is CASSIKIGGNYGYTF. The variable domain in full, with the rest retrieved from reference TRBV19 and TRBJ1-2, is DGGITQSPKYLFRKEGQNVTLSCEQNLNHDAMYWYRQDPGQGLRLIYYSQIVNDFQKGDIAEGYSVSREKKESFPLTVTSAQKNPTAFYLCASSIKIGGNYGYTFGSGTRLTVV.